This T cell receptor (beta chain) was captured by sequencing in a study of cytomegalovirus exposure and HLA in healthy donors. Whole-study findings and limits: Later analysis reportedly placed an Asian-associated ancestry cluster below the approximately 650-donor mean in N-insertions.

Worth noting for this clone: Antigen specificity is unknown.

PCR was performed using 60 Vbeta and 13 Jbeta primers. Repertoires were generated with immunoSEQ multiplex PCR, while TCRdb's copy carries only in-frame clones and drops some. This sample carries some 190,000 clones, 70% to 85% of them seen once, and the ten largest clones take over 1.1%. Germline-derived CDR1 and CDR2 are SGHAT and FQNNGV. The V gene end was trimmed by 4 bases and the J gene end by 6 bases; junction bases not matched to a gene: 20. This CDR3 has 18 amino acids. This TCR came from a man between 18 and 29 years old in good health and CMV-seronegative. The chain recombines TRBV11-2 with TRBJ2-7; TRBD2 matches at 8 bases. Source material: PBMCs. The CDR3 loop reads CASSSRPPSAGEGSEQYF. The CDR3 bases are TGTGCCAGCAGCTCCCGACCCCCCTCAGCGGGAGAGGGTTCCGAGCAGTACTTC. Together with reference TRBV11-2 and TRBJ2-7, the CDR3 gives the full variable domain: EAGVAQSPRYKIIEKRQSVAFWCNPISGHATLYWYQQILGQGPKLLIQFQNNGVVDDSQLPKDRFSAERLKGVDSTLKIQPAKLEDSAVYLCASSSRPPSAGEGSEQYFGPGTRLTVT.